This T cell receptor beta chain was captured by sequencing in a study of T cell responses to AZD1222 COVID-19 vaccine. Note on this clone: Its antigen is as yet unknown.

Findings and limits, study-wide: Donors skewed white British and female; clonal diversity was possibly underestimated.

TCRdb's table, derived via immunoSEQ multiplex PCR, lists solely in-frame clones and lacks some. The profile shows roughly 70,000 clones, 70% to 90% of them singletons. CDR3 size: 12 residues. V dropped 4 bases and J dropped 7 bases, with 11 bases sitting between them. The chain recombines TRBV12-3 or TRBV12-4 with TRBJ2-7; the D is unclear. The TCR comes from an adult who received the AZD1222 COVID-19 vaccine. The material sequenced was peripheral blood, taken 28 days after the second AZD1222 dose. CDR3 sequence: CASSSASLEQYF. CDR3 sequence (DNA): TGTGCCAGCAGTTCCGCGAGCCTGGAGCAGTACTTC.